The TCR beta chain described here comes from a study of OX40 agonist ivuxolimab in advanced cancers. Study context: Ivuxolimab, which is an agonistic anti-OX40 (CD134) antibody, was administered to the patients. The dose of intravenous ivuxolimab that patients received every 2 weeks ranged from 0.01 to 10 mg/kg.

Remarks on this clone: What it recognizes is unknown.

Regarding the study as a whole: Also showing low normalized T-cell clonal expansion were some of the nonresponders.

The repertoire was sequenced with immunoSEQ multiplex PCR; TCRdb's copy has only in-frame clones and lacks some. The data contain around 47,000 clones, roughly 82% of them seen just once; the ten biggest clones take up over 12%. Trimming shortened V by 3 bases and J by 6 bases, and 12 bases separated the two germline ends. This CDR3 has 14 residues. Germline CDR1 and CDR2: LGHNA and YNFKEQ. Sequencing used CD4+ or CD8+ T cells sorted from blood, obtained in a trial of the OX40 agonist ivuxolimab. The chain uses TRBV4-2 and TRBJ2-1; TRBD2 is a possible D gene (6 bases). The sequence was collected from an adult with an advanced solid tumor such as melanoma, head and neck, liver or kidney cancer. CDR3 DNA: TGTGCCAGCAGCCATCCTAGGGGAGGCAATGAGCAGTTCTTC. As protein: CASSHPRGGNEQFF.